The 19 T cell receptor beta chains given below trace back to one sample, sequenced in a study of blood T cell repertoires in COVID-19 (TCRdb year 2020). Libraries came from the immunoSEQ multiplex PCR assay. TCRdb stores this immuneACCESS table with in-frame sequences only. Part of the clones is absent; in the studies checked, under half of the shortfall reflects unresolved V genes, and no reason is known for the rest. The sample table records 400,000 to 550,000 clones; 70% to 90% of these occur just once. Clones ranked in the top ten supply approximately 2% of the sample. Sample: PBMCs or T cells enriched from blood (not recorded which). These receptors were collected from a woman aged 18-29 years with acute COVID-19.

The J gene is TRBJ2-7, the V gene TRBV7-3; 12 nucleotides align to TRBD2. The germline gives CDR1 SGHTA, CDR2 FQGTGA. The CDR3 is 13 residues long. Germline trimming cut 5 bases from V and 6 bases from J; bases unmatched to any gene: 2. Written as DNA, the CDR3 is TGTGCCAGCAGCCAGACTAGCGGGGGCGAGCAGTACTTC. It translates to CASSQTSGGEQYF.

The chain combines TRBV21-1 with TRBJ1-1. TRBV21-1 is annotated as a pseudogene. The CDR3 totals 12 residues. The CDR3 region has the DNA TGTGCCAGCATAATATATACTCCTGAAGCTTTCTTT. Protein sequence: CASIIYTPEAFF.

The chain recombines TRBV5-1 with TRBJ1-1; 10 nucleotides agree with TRBD1. V lost 3 bases to trimming and J lost 5 bases; unmatched junction nucleotides: 4. This CDR3 has 14 amino acids. CDR1 is SGHRS, CDR2 YFSETQ, per germline. The CDR3 spells CASSSGTGDTEAFF. The CDR3 DNA is TGCGCCAGCAGCTCCGGGACAGGGGATACTGAAGCTTTCTTT.

This clone appeared a few times. The chain combines TRBV7-8 with TRBJ2-2; tentatively, D is TRBD2 (6 bases). Trimming stripped 4 bases from V and 0 bases from J, with 12 bases between. CDR3 length: 16 residues. The germline V gene has CDR1 SGHVS and CDR2 FQNEAQ. CDR3 in DNA: TGTGCCAGCAGCTCCGAAGTAGCGGCGAACACCGGGGAGCTGTTTTTT. Residues: CASSSEVAANTGELFF.

This clone was seen more than once but under ten times. The chain recombines TRBV9 with TRBJ1-3; weak D call: TRBD1 (5 bases). The CDR3 contains 14 residues. V lost 4 bases and J lost 2, with 10 bases in between. The V gene's germline CDR1 is SGDLS and CDR2 YYNGEE. The chain's CDR3 is CASSPQGAGNTIYF. Here the CDR3 DNA reads TGTGCCAGCAGCCCGCAGGGTGCTGGAAACACCATATATTTT.

The chain joins TRBV3-1 (or the pseudogene TRBV3-2) to TRBJ1-2; the D gene is possibly TRBD1 (5 bases). This CDR3 has 16 amino acids. CDR1 LGHDT and CDR2 YNNKEL come from the germline V gene (reference sequence). Between the trimmed V and J ends, which lost 2 bases and 6 bases, there was a span of 19 bases. Here the CDR3 reads CASSQPTSGGENGYTF. CDR3 in DNA: TGTGCCAGCAGCCAACCTACCTCCGGAGGGGAGAATGGCTACACCTTC.

This chain links TRBV3-1 (or the pseudogene TRBV3-2) with TRBJ1-5; 10 bases are shared with TRBD1. Germline V lookup: CDR1 LGHDT, CDR2 YNNKEL (reference sequence). The CDR3 loop spans 18 amino acids. Losses at the gene ends were 1 base for V and 0 bases for J; bases not matched to a gene: 6. CDR3 sequence: CASSQGDRGPYSNQPQHF. As DNA, the CDR3 is TGTGCCAGCAGCCAAGGGGACAGGGGCCCCTATAGCAATCAGCCCCAGCATTTT.

This chain links TRBV3-1 (or the pseudogene TRBV3-2) with TRBJ1-2, with D tentatively TRBD1 (5 bases). The length of the CDR3 is 12 residues. V shed 4 bases and J shed 14 bases, with 17 bases lying between them. In germline, CDR1 is LGHDT, CDR2 YNNKEL (reference sequence). The CDR3 here is CASSPPTGAGTF. The CDR3 coding sequence is TGTGCCAGCAGCCCCCCCACCGGGGCGGGGACCTTC.

The chain has TRBV11-3 and TRBJ2-2; 13 positions agree with TRBD2. Germline V gives CDR1 SGHNT, CDR2 YENEEA. V dropped 5 bases and J dropped 6; count of bases not matched to a gene: 9. This CDR3 comprises 17 residues. The CDR3: CASSGVIGLAGAGELFF. The CDR3 region has the DNA TGTGCCAGCAGCGGGGTAATCGGACTAGCGGGGGCCGGGGAGCTGTTTTTT.

The chain employs TRBV1 and TRBJ2-7; the table's D gene call, TRBD1, was not cross checked with the DNA. TRBV1 is marked as a pseudogene. The CDR3 extends over 16 amino acids. DNA for the CDR3: TGCACCAGCAGCCAAGAAAGGAGGACAGGGAATTACGAGCAGTACTTC. As protein: CTSSQERRTGNYEQYF.

The rearrangement joins TRBV15 to TRBJ1-4; D perhaps matches TRBD1 (6 bases). The germline gives CDR1 LNHNV, CDR2 YYDKDF (reference sequence). With 0 bases removed from V and 3 bases from J, the gap between germline ends came to 11 bases. The CDR3 has 16 amino acids. CDR3 bases: TGTGCCACCAGCAGAGAAAAACAGGGATCTAATGAAAAACTGTTTTTT. Translating it yields CATSREKQGSNEKLFF. Supplemented by reference TRBV15 and TRBJ1-4, the full variable domain reads DAMVIQNPRYQVTQFGKPVTLSCSQTLNHNVMYWYQQKSSQAPKLLFHYYDKDFNNEADTPDNFQSRRPNTSFCFLDIRSPGLGDTAMYLCATSREKQGSNEKLFFGSGTQLSVL.

The chain recombines TRBV6-5 with TRBJ1-1, with a tentative D call TRBD1 (5 bases). Trimming left V 2 bases short and J 4 bases short, with 14 bases between. Germline V CDR1 and CDR2: MNHEY, SVGAGI. The CDR3 runs to 15 residues. The DNA of the CDR3 is TGTGCCAGCAGTTACCGTCGGGGGGTAGGCACTGAAGCTTTCTTT. Encoded protein: CASSYRRGVGTEAFF.

This chain joins TRBV29-1 and TRBJ1-2, with unresolved D. The CDR3 has 15 amino acids. Per the germline V gene, CDR1 is SQVTM and CDR2 is ANQGSEA. The germline V and J ends were trimmed by 7 bases and 3 bases, with 21 bases remaining between them. In DNA, the CDR3 is TGCAGCGCTAAGCTTAATACGGACGGGGACTATGGCTACACCTTC. Translated: CSAKLNTDGDYGYTF.

The rearrangement joins TRBV5-6 to TRBJ2-1; 13 bases fit TRBD2. Germline V gene lookup returns CDR1 SGHDT and CDR2 YYEEEE. Unmatched junction bases numbered 3, after V lost 2 bases and J lost 7 bases. The CDR3 totals 15 residues. The CDR3 DNA follows: TGTGCCAGCAGCTTACTAGCGGGAGGGCCGAATGAGCAGTTCTTC. Protein: CASSLLAGGPNEQFF.

The rearrangement links TRBV15 to TRBJ1-6; possible D gene TRBD1, 6 bases. Germline lookup yields CDR1 LNHNV and CDR2 YYDKDF (reference sequence). The CDR3 length is 16 residues. V shed 3 bases and J shed 0 bases, with 9 bases lying between them. CDR3 bases: TGTGCCACCAGCAGCGGACAGAGCTCCTATAATTCACCCCTCCACTTT. Encoded protein: CATSSGQSSYNSPLHF.

Ten or more counts support this clone. This specimen includes other DNA sequences encoding the same CDR3. The chain joins TRBV3-1 (or the pseudogene TRBV3-2) to TRBJ1-1; D may be TRBD1 (5 bases). V lost 1 base, J lost 2 bases, and 8 bases lay in between. The CDR3 loop spans 14 amino acids. CDR1 LGHDT and CDR2 YNNKEL come from the germline V gene (reference sequence). The CDR3 DNA reads as TGTGCCAGCAGCCAAGGCGGACACAACACTGAAGCTTTCTTT. It specifies CASSQGGHNTEAFF.

This chain joins TRBV6-5 and TRBJ1-5; no clear D gene. The CDR3 has 15 amino acids. Germline V gives CDR1 MNHEY, CDR2 SVGAGI. The ends were cut back, 5 bases at V and 7 bases at J, with 18 bases in the middle. CDR3 residues: CASSPDIHGGQPQHF. The CDR3 DNA sequence: TGTGCCAGCAGTCCTGACATCCACGGCGGGCAGCCCCAGCATTTT.

V and J are TRBV5-5 and TRBJ2-2, with 10 bases fitting TRBD2. CDR3 length equals 16 residues. The germline CDR1 and CDR2 sequences are SGHKS and YYEKEE (reference sequence). After removal of 1 base from V and 5 bases from J, the junction contained 5 bases not matched to a gene. In DNA form, the CDR3 reads TGTGCCAGCAGCTTGTCTCTAGCGGGAGATACCGGGGAGCTGTTTTTT. This encodes CASSLSLAGDTGELFF.

The rearrangement links TRBV5-5 to TRBJ1-1; a possible D gene is TRBD1 (6 bases). This CDR3 spans 13 amino acids. Trimming took off 2 bases at V and 7 bases at J, with 12 bases between the two ends. The germline CDR1 and CDR2 sequences are SGHKS and YYEKEE (reference sequence). The DNA for the CDR3 is TGTGCCAGCAGCTTTCCAGGGGTTAATGAAGCTTTCTTT. It is translated as CASSFPGVNEAFF.